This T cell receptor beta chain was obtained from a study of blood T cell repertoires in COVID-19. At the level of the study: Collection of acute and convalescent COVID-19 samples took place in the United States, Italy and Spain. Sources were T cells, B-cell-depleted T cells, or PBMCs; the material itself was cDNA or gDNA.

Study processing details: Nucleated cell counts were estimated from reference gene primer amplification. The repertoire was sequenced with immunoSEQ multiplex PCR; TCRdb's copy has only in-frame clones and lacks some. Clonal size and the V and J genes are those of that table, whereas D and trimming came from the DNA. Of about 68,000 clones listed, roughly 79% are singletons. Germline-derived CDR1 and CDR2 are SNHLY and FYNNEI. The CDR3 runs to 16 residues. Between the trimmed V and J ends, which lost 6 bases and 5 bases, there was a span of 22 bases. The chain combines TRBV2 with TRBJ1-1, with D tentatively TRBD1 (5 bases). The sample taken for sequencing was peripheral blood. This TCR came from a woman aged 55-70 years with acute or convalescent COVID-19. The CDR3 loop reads CASRAAGQGFITEAFF. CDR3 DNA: TGTGCCAGCAGGGCGGCAGGGCAAGGGTTTATAACTGAAGCTTTCTTT.